Here is one T cell receptor (beta chain) with its context. This sample was taken from a study of glioma-infiltrating T cells. With 4 bases removed from V and 10 bases from J, the gap between germline ends came to 20 bases. CDR1 is MDHEN, CDR2 SYDVKM, per germline. This CDR3 is 15 amino acids long. TCR alpha and beta CDR3 regions were amplified from RNA using iRepertoire nested multiplex PCR. For one-step reverse transcription and amplification, roughly 95-450 ng of tissue mRNA or PBMC total RNA was used. Via MiXCR, TCRdb re-called the multiplex PCR reads, giving one row per CDR3 protein. The table lists approximately 93,000 distinct CDR3 sequences, around 42% of them singletons, with around two fifths in the top ten.

The J gene is TRBJ2-1, the V gene TRBV28; tentatively, D is TRBD1 (6 bases). The sample comprised glioma tissue, nonneoplastic brain tissue, or PBMCs (not recorded which). The TCR originated in a human donor with low-grade glioma or glioblastoma, undergoing nonglioma brain surgery, or in good health (not recorded which). Here the CDR3 reads CASSSRQVGNYEQFF. For the CDR3, the DNA is TGTGCCAGCAGTTCCCGACAGGTGGGAAACTACGAGCAGTTCTTC.